A single sample gave rise to the 8 T cell receptor beta chains below, sequenced in a study of shared clonotypes between healthy human individuals. Assay: immunoSEQ multiplex PCR; the TCRdb copy retains only in-frame clones and omits some. The sample includes a few million clones, approximately 94% of them seen just once. What was sequenced was naive CD4+ T cells sorted from blood. As for subset: CD45RA+ positively selected. The origin of the receptors is a man aged 18-30 years in good health.

Remarks on this clone: The sample carries other DNA sequences with the same CDR3. The chain is built from TRBV7-9 and TRBJ1-5, with D unresolved. Germline V gene lookup returns CDR1 SEHNR and CDR2 FQNEAQ (reference sequence). There are 15 residues in the CDR3. The V gene lost 2 bases and the J gene lost 0 bases, with 8 bases spanning the gap. CDR3 in amino acids: CASSLSGDSNQPQHF. The CDR3 DNA sequence: TGTGCCAGCAGCTTATCCGGGGATAGCAATCAGCCCCAGCATTTT.

V and J are TRBV18 and TRBJ2-3; 12 bases map to TRBD2. Looked up from germline, CDR1 is KGHSH and CDR2 is LQKENI. This CDR3 is 15 amino acids long. V shed 4 bases, J shed 3 bases, and the junction held 2 bases outside the gene matches. This CDR3 is CASSLTSGSTDTQYF. CDR3 nucleotide sequence: TGTGCCAGCTCACTGACTAGCGGGAGTACAGATACGCAGTATTTT.

The chain joins TRBV7-9 to TRBJ1-2; D uncertain. CDR1 is SEHNR, CDR2 FQNEAQ, per germline (reference sequence). The CDR3 length is 13 residues. The V end lost 6 bases, the J end lost 6 bases, and 14 bases lay between the germline ends. CDR3 DNA: TGTGCCAGCAGACTCCTACCCGGGGATGGCTACACCTTC. As protein: CASRLLPGDGYTF.

The CDR3 is CASSESNQPQHF. CDR3 DNA: TGCGCCAGCAGTGAGTCGAATCAGCCCCAGCATTTT. J is TRBJ1-5 and V is TRBV10-2; no reliable D call. V was trimmed by 0 bases and J by 4 bases, leaving 1 base between them. The germline gives CDR1 WSHSY, CDR2 SAAADI. This CDR3 is built from 12 residues.

The chain has TRBV6-5 and TRBJ2-7; 8 bases are a match to TRBD1. CDR3 length: 14 amino acids. V was pared by 8 bases and J by 0 bases, with 6 bases of the junction left unmatched. The V gene's germline CDR1 is MNHEY and CDR2 SVGAGI. This CDR3 is CASRGQGASYEQYF. The DNA for the CDR3 is TGTGCCAGCCGCGGGCAGGGGGCCTCCTACGAGCAGTACTTC.

The chain carries TRBV30 and TRBJ1-5; D is undetermined. V shed 3 bases and J shed 6 bases, with 12 bases lying between them. The CDR3 totals 13 residues. Per germline, CDR1 GTSNPN and CDR2 SVGIG (reference sequence). In DNA, the CDR3 is TGTGCCTGGAGCTCTCAGGATAGTCAGCCCCAGCATTTT. It specifies CAWSSQDSQPQHF.

The rearrangement links TRBV6-6 to TRBJ2-5; D is uncertain. Germline V CDR1 and CDR2: MNHNY, SVGAGI (reference sequence). V gave up 10 bases and J gave up 5 bases, with 20 bases separating them. CDR3 size: 14 residues. The CDR3 is CATSERGSWETQYF. CDR3 sequence (DNA): TGTGCCACCTCCGAGAGAGGTTCATGGGAGACCCAGTACTTC.

The chain recombines TRBV4-1 with TRBJ1-5; D unresolved. Trimming removed 0 bases from V and 0 bases from J, with 12 bases in between. The CDR3 extends over 17 amino acids. Germline CDR1 and CDR2: MGHRA and YSYEKL. This CDR3 is CASSQEARDYSNQPQHF. CDR3 sequence (DNA): TGCGCCAGCAGCCAAGAGGCAAGGGATTATAGCAATCAGCCCCAGCATTTT.